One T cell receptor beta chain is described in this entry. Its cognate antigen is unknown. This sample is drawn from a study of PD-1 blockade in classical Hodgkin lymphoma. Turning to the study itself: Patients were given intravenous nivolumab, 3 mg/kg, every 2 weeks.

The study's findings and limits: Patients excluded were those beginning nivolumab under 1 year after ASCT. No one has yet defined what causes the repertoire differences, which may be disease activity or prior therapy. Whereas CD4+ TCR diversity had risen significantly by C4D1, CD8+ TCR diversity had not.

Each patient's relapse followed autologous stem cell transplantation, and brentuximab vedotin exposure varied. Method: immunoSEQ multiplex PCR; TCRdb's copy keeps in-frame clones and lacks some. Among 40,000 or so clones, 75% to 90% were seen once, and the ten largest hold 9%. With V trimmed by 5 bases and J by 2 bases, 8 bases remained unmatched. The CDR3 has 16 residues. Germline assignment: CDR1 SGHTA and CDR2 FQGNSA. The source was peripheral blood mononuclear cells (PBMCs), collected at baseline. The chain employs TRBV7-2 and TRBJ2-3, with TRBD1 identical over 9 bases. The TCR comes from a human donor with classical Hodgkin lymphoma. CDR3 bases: TGTGCCAGCAGCCCCTTACAGGGGGCGGTCACAGATACGCAGTATTTT. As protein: CASSPLQGAVTDTQYF.